These 4 T cell receptor beta chains were sequenced from one sample in a study of blood T cell repertoires in COVID-19. Here immunoSEQ multiplex PCR was the method, and the copy in TCRdb shows in-frame clones only, minus some. Altogether 150,000 to 170,000 clones are present, 76% being singletons, with the ten largest covering more than 3%. The specimen was peripheral blood. Receptor source: a woman of 80 years or more with acute or convalescent COVID-19.

The V call is TRBV7-9, the J call TRBJ2-7, with TRBD1 identical over 7 bases. The J segment lost 5 bases and the V segment lost 6 bases, leaving 10 bases of the junction unmatched. Germline loops: CDR1 SEHNR, CDR2 FQNEAQ (reference sequence). This CDR3 has 14 residues. The CDR3 reads CASRPTGLLHEQYF. For the CDR3, the DNA is TGTGCCAGCAGACCGACAGGGTTACTCCACGAGCAGTACTTC.

The V and J genes are TRBV29-1 and TRBJ2-2; 12 bases map to TRBD2. Trimming cost V 4 bases and J 4 bases; bases outside gene matches: 1. This CDR3 has 14 amino acids. Germline V CDR1 and CDR2: SQVTM, ANQGSEA. The CDR3 DNA sequence: TGCAGCGTTGCTAGCGGGGGGGCCACCGGGGAGCTGTTTTTT. It translates to CSVASGGATGELFF.

This clone was counted a few times. The gene calls are TRBV18 and TRBJ1-1; perhaps TRBD1 as D (5 bases). Germline CDR1 and CDR2: KGHSH and LQKENI. V was trimmed by 3 bases and J by 1 base, leaving 15 bases between them. CDR3 length: 16 amino acids. CDR3 DNA: TGTGCCAGCTCACCCCGGTTGGTAGGGGAGAACACTGAAGCTTTCTTT. Translating it yields CASSPRLVGENTEAFF. Using reference TRBV18 and TRBJ1-1 for the parts outside the CDR3, the full variable domain is NAGVMQNPRHLVRRRGQEARLRCSPMKGHSHVYWYRQLPEEGLKFMVYLQKENIIDESGMPKERFSAEFPKEGPSILRIQQVVRGDSAAYFCASSPRLVGENTEAFFGQGTRLTVV.

The rearrangement links TRBV2 to TRBJ1-1, with 11 bases identical to TRBD1. This CDR3 is 13 amino acids long. Germline V gene lookup returns CDR1 SNHLY and CDR2 FYNNEI. Trimming removed 6 bases from V and 9 bases from J; junction bases left unmatched: 6. The CDR3 coding sequence is TGTGCCAGCAGGGGGACAGGGGGTCAAAAAGCTTTCTTT. Its translation: CASRGTGGQKAFF.